Below, 10 T cell receptor beta chains from the same sample are listed, as sequenced in a study of blood T cell repertoires in COVID-19. The table came from immunoSEQ multiplex PCR; TCRdb's copy has only in-frame clones and leaves some out. This table holds around 200,000 clones, about 80% found once. Sequenced: peripheral blood. The receptors originated from a man in his fifties or sixties with active or convalescent COVID-19.

The V call is TRBV7-2, the J call TRBJ2-2; 11 nucleotides line up with TRBD2. The CDR3 covers 15 residues. The V gene end was trimmed by 4 bases and the J gene end by 7 bases; junction bases not matched to a gene: 5. CDR1 is SGHTA and CDR2 is FQGNSA in the germline V gene. The CDR3 here is CASSSLAGASGELFF. The CDR3 DNA sequence: TGTGCCAGCAGCTCACTAGCGGGGGCGAGCGGGGAGCTGTTTTTT.

The chain has TRBV2 and TRBJ2-2; 14 bases match TRBD2. The V segment lost 3 bases and the J segment 7 bases; nucleotides outside the gene matches: 1. CDR3 length equals 15 residues. Germline values: CDR1 SNHLY, CDR2 FYNNEI. The CDR3 coding sequence is TGTGCCAGCAGTGAGGGACTAGCGGGGGACGGGGAGCTGTTTTTT. Protein product: CASSEGLAGDGELFF. The complete variable domain, with remaining parts taken from reference TRBV2 and TRBJ2-2, reads EPEVTQTPSHQVTQMGQEVILRCVPISNHLYFYWYRQILGQKVEFLVSFYNNEISEKSEIFDDQFSVERPDGSNFTLKIRSTKLEDSAMYFCASSEGLAGDGELFFGEGSRLTVL.

V and J are TRBV19 and TRBJ1-1; D might be TRBD1 (6 bases). Trimming removed 3 bases from V and 8 bases from J, with 10 bases in between. The CDR3 runs 12 residues. Germline CDR1 is LNHDA and CDR2 is SQIVND (reference sequence). The DNA of the CDR3 is TGTGCCAGTAGTATGGCCGACAGGGAAGCTTTCTTT. Translated, it gives CASSMADREAFF.

The rearrangement uses TRBV28 and TRBJ1-5, with 8 bases aligning to TRBD1. The V segment lost 3 bases and the J segment 7 bases; nucleotides outside the gene matches: 8. The CDR3 totals 15 residues. CDR1 is MDHEN and CDR2 is SYDVKM in the germline V gene. The CDR3 DNA sequence: TGTGCCAGCAGTTTTCCCAGGGGGCGAGAACAGCCCCAGCATTTT. Translated: CASSFPRGREQPQHF.

The gene calls are TRBV6-6 and TRBJ2-5; the match to TRBD1 covers 8 bases. Germline lookup yields CDR1 MNHNY and CDR2 SVGAGI (reference sequence). The CDR3 has 14 amino acids. Trimming removed 2 bases from V and 4 bases from J; junction bases left unmatched: 3. The DNA for the CDR3 is TGTGCCAGCAGTTACCGAGACAGGGGAGAGACCCAGTACTTC. Translation gives CASSYRDRGETQYF.

This chain uses TRBV7-7 with TRBJ2-5; TRBD2 is a possible D gene (7 bases). The germline V and J ends were trimmed by 5 bases and 5 bases, with 12 bases remaining between them. The CDR3 length is 13 residues. Germline V CDR1 and CDR2: SSHAT, FNYEAQ (reference sequence). The CDR3 is CASSGGAGETQYF. CDR3 in DNA: TGTGCCAGCAGCGGGGGGGCCGGGGAGACCCAGTACTTC.

The V and J genes are TRBV10-1 and TRBJ2-3; D call uncertain. The V end lost 6 bases, the J end lost 0 bases, and 13 bases lay between the germline ends. This CDR3 has 15 residues. CDR1 is WNHNN, CDR2 SYGVQD, per germline (reference sequence). The CDR3 protein is CASRLPIMSTDTQYF. CDR3 DNA sequence: TGCGCCAGCAGACTTCCCATTATGAGCACAGATACGCAGTATTTT.

The genes are TRBV4-1 and TRBJ2-1; maybe TRBD1 (5 bases). Trimming stripped 1 base from V and 10 bases from J, with 14 bases between. CDR1 and CDR2 from the germline V gene are MGHRA and YSYEKL. The CDR3 spans 14 residues. This chain's CDR3 is CASSQGQGSIEQFF. The CDR3 region has the DNA TGCGCCAGCAGCCAAGGTCAGGGATCCATCGAGCAGTTCTTC.

The chain couples TRBV10-2 to TRBJ1-2, with 8 bases identical to TRBD1. The CDR3 spans 13 residues. CDR1 is WSHSY and CDR2 is SAAADI in the germline V gene. V was pared by 5 bases and J by 7 bases, with 6 bases of the junction left unmatched. The CDR3 DNA follows: TGCGCCAGCAGTTTCGACAGGGGTTCTGGCTACACCTTC. Amino acid sequence: CASSFDRGSGYTF.

This clone has a single count. V and J are TRBV30 and TRBJ2-7; D is undetermined. Trimming stripped 2 bases from V and 5 bases from J, with 10 bases between. The germline gives CDR1 GTSNPN, CDR2 SVGIG (reference sequence). The CDR3 is 12 residues long. This CDR3 reads CAWSKHPDEQYF. CDR3 coding DNA: TGTGCCTGGAGTAAGCACCCGGACGAGCAGTACTTC.